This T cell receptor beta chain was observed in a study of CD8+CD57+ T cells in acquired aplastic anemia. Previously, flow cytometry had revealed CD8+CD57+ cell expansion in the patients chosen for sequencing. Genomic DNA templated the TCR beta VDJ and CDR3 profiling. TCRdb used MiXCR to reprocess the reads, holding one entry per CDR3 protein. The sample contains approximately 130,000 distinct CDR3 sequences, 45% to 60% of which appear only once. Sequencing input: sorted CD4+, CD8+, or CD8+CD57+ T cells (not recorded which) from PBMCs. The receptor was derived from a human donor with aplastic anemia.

The CDR3: CASSEVDRHTEAFF. As DNA, the CDR3 is TGTGCCAGCAGTGAGGTTGACAGGCACACTGAAGCTTTCTTT. The rearrangement links TRBV2 to TRBJ1-1, with TRBD1 as a possible D gene (6 bases). V was cut by 3 bases and J by 3 bases, with 11 bases left in between. Germline V gives CDR1 SNHLY, CDR2 FYNNEI. The CDR3 contains 14 residues.